This T cell receptor beta chain was observed in a study of blood T cell repertoires in COVID-19. About the study: The United States, Italy and Spain supplied acute and convalescent COVID-19 samples. PBMCs, B-cell-depleted T cells, or T cells were the source of the cDNA or gDNA that made up the material.

Original data processing: Estimated nucleated cell counts came from reference gene primer amplification. Assay used: immunoSEQ multiplex PCR; TCRdb lists only in-frame clones, some missing. Clonal size and the V and J genes are those of that table, whereas D and trimming came from the DNA. The sample records over 200,000 clones, more than 70% being singletons. Trimming cost V 4 bases and J 0 bases, with 13 bases left between them. The CDR3 is 16 residues long. Germline lookup yields CDR1 SGHRS and CDR2 YFSETQ. The sample was peripheral blood. The clonotype was recovered from a woman in her sixties with acute or convalescent COVID-19. The gene calls are TRBV5-1 and TRBJ2-2; TRBD1 is a possible D gene (6 bases). The CDR3: CASSVTGQANTGELFF. DNA for the CDR3: TGCGCCAGCAGCGTTACGGGACAAGCGAACACCGGGGAGCTGTTTTTT.